This T cell receptor beta chain was sequenced during a study of spatial heterogeneity in lung cancer. In the study overall: Alpha-chain sequences were consistently detected less often than beta-chain sequences.

TCRdb re-derived calls from the 5' RACE reads in MiXCR, one entry per CDR3 protein. The table has some 12,000 distinct CDR3 sequences, over 9.5% seen once. Time point given: blood at routine non-recurrence follow-up after resection. Unsorted tumor, nontumor lung tissue or cryopreserved PBMC supplied the whole RNA. A few counts support this clonotype. The CDR3 contains 13 residues. Trimming cost V 7 bases and J 4 bases; bases outside gene matches: 5. Germline CDR1 reads DFQATT; CDR2 reads SNEGSKA (reference sequence). This clonotype originated in a female donor with early-stage non-small cell lung cancer. The V and J genes are TRBV20-1 and TRBJ1-5, with 9 bases that match TRBD1. Sequencing used PBMCs, obtained at follow-up. CDR3 in DNA: TGCAGTGTAGGACAGGGGACAAATCAGCCCCAGCATTTT. Translating it yields CSVGQGTNQPQHF.